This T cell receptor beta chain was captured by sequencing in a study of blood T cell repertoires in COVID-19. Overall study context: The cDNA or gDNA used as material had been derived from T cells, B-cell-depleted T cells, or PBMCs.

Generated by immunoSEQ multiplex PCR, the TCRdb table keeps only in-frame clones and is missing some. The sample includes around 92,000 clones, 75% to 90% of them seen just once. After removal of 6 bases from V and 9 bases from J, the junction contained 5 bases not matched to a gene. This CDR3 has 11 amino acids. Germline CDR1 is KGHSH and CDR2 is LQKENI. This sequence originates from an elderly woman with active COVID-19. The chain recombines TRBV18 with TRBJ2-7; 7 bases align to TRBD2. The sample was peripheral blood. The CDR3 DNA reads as TGTGCCAGCTCTCCGGGGGAGGGGCAGTACTTC. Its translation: CASSPGEGQYF.